This TCR beta chain was recovered during a study of regulatory T cells in long-lasting Graves disease (dated by TCRdb to the early 2020s). Regarding the study in general: Antithyroid drugs had been taken for less than 3 months by newly diagnosed Graves' disease patients. Persistent Graves' disease patients were compared with newly diagnosed Graves' disease patients by peripheral blood TCR sequencing and RNA sequencing. The study was conducted in China and was registered as a clinical trial. A total of about 35 samples underwent TCR sequencing, from some 13 patients with persistent Graves' disease and roughly 20 patients with newly diagnosed Graves' disease. Paper-wide results and their limitations: Persistent Graves' disease patients showed lower TCR Shannon entropy and fewer highly expanded clones than newly diagnosed patients, suggesting clonal expansion. Only the TCR beta chain was sequenced and analyzed. Because the primary lesion, thyroid tissue, could not be accessed, the study looked at peripheral blood alone. Patients with persistent disease shared more public clonotypes (roughly 2,900) than newly diagnosed patients did (around 980). Persistent disease showed preferential use of TRBV28, TRBJ1-2 and TRBJ2-5, whereas newly diagnosed disease favored TRBV20-1 and TRBJ2-1. The small sample size was acknowledged by the authors as a limitation that may reduce accuracy.

With regard to this clonotype: The target of this receptor is not known. A far larger clone lies a single base away; this is likely a read error.

Receptor amplification or capture employed multiplex PCR. Sequencer: Illumina HiSeq 4000. To build TCR beta libraries, CDR3 regions were amplified by Arm-PCR using iRepertoire HTBI primers. Before sequencing, the PCR products underwent gel purification. In the authors' own workflow: Across samples, some 62 TRBV and 14 TRBJ segments were identified and used for gene usage analysis of CDR3 amino acid clonotypes. Filtered high-quality paired reads were merged into contigs using COPE and FqMerger. BLAST was used to align contigs to the IMGT TRBV, TRBD and TRBJ reference genes, and CDR3 was defined following IMGT. Any clonotype with a frequency above 0.1% was counted as a highly expanded clone. Shannon entropy served as the measure of repertoire diversity, while the Gini coefficient captured V-J evenness. A clonotype was considered public if more than one individual shared it. The public reads were quality trimmed at Q25 with fastp and then assembled into clones with MiXCR by TCRdb, keeping productive beta chains. CDR3 protein sequences are deduplicated, and each keeps its most common genes and DNA. The V and J calls come from TCRdb's annotation, not from the publication. Present in this sample are about 240,000 distinct CDR3 sequences, 20% to 25% of which were seen just once. The ten largest clones take up more than 11% of the sample.

V drops 4 bases and J drops 6 bases, leaving 15 bases in between. CDR1 and CDR2 are drawn from the germline V gene: SGHAT, FQNNGV. The CDR3 holds 15 amino acids from the cysteine to the phenylalanine. The only DNA kept is the CDR3, 45 bases in frame from the first base. The time point label corresponds to: newly diagnosed GD, antithyroid drugs for less than 3 months. For both TCR sequencing and RNA sequencing, RNA was extracted from PBMCs in TRIzol. The diagnosis of Graves' disease followed American Thyroid Association guidelines. The patients came from an endocrinology department in Xi'an, China. Each patient gave about 10 milliliters of peripheral blood, collected in an EDTA anticoagulant tube. Ficoll Paque Plus density gradient separation was used to isolate PBMCs, and no additional T cell sorting was done. An Agilent 2100 Bioanalyzer and agarose gel were used to check RNA quality, while a NanoDrop 2000 measured RNA concentration.

This TCR derives from a female donor with Graves disease. The V and J segments used are TRBV11-2 and TRBJ1-4; TRBD1 is a weak D gene call, 5 bases matching. Sequencing was performed on peripheral blood mononuclear cells (PBMCs), taken at new diagnosis, from a patient treated with antithyroid drugs. CDR3 sequence: CASSYPGRADEKLFF. The sequenced DNA: TGTGCCAGCAGCTACCCTGGCAGGGCTGATGAAAAACTGTTTTTT. The full variable domain, with segments outside the CDR3 supplied by the reference TRBV11-2 and TRBJ1-4 proteins, appears as EAGVAQSPRYKIIEKRQSVAFWCNPISGHATLYWYQQILGQGPKLLIQFQNNGVVDDSQLPKDRFSAERLKGVDSTLKIQPAKLEDSAVYLCASSYPGRADEKLFFGSGTQLSVL.